Detailed here is one T cell receptor (beta chain). Its specificity is not known. The junction shows a germline mismatch at one end, possibly a read error. The data stem from a study of T-cell memory formation after mild COVID-19. Findings and limits, study-wide: Researchers report contracting CD4+ clones mostly in CM and EM, with CD8+ clones in EMRA.

TCRdb re-called the 5' RACE reads through MiXCR, storing one row per CDR3 protein. Among 120,000 to 150,000 distinct CDR3 sequences listed, around 5.8% were seen once. Germline CDR1 and CDR2: SGHDT and YYEEEE. This CDR3 is built from 13 residues. The chain has TRBV5-6 and TRBJ1-2; D remains unclear. The clonotype was recovered from an adult woman who had mild COVID-19 (a few samples of this study predate the infection). Cell type and time point are not known. Material: PBMCs or a T cell subset sorted from them (not recorded which). The CDR3 DNA reads TGTGACAGCAGCTTGGCCCCTGCGGTAGGCTACACCTTC. Protein product: CDSSLAPAVGYTF. Full variable domain (rest looked up from reference TRBV5-6 and TRBJ1-2): DAGVTQSPTHLIKTRGQQVTLRCSPKSGHDTVSWYQQALGQGPQFIFQYYEEEERQRGNFPDRFSGHQFPNYSSELNVNALLLGDSALYLCDSSLAPAVGYTFGSGTRLTVV.